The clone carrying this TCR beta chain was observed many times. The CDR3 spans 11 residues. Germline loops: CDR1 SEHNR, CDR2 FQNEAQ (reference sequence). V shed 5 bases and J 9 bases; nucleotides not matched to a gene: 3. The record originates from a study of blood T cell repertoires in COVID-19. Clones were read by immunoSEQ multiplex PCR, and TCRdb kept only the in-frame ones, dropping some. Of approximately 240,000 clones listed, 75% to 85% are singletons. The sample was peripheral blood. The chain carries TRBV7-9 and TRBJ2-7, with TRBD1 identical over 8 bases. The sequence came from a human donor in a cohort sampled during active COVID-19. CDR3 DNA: TGTGCCAGCAGCCAGGACAGGGCGCAGTACTTC. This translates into CASSQDRAQYF.